This T cell receptor beta chain appears in the sequencing data of a study of shared T cell receptors in the human thymus. Profiling relied on immunoSEQ multiplex PCR, and the TCRdb table lists in-frame clones only, not all of them. The sample lists approximately 730,000 clones; around 85% were seen once. This CDR3 region has 13 residues. CDR1 is MNHNS and CDR2 is SASEGT in the germline V gene. Trimming shortened V by 6 bases and J by 10 bases, and 13 bases separated the two germline ends. In addition, the sample was reused for a study of human thymus T cells. This second report adds: Corrective surgery for congenital heart defects was being performed on the healthy Finnish infants who were the donors. Thymic material originated from resections removed in the course of corrective heart surgery.

The sequencing input was thymocytes. The origin of this receptor is a girl in the first two years of life with a congenital heart defect. This rearrangement joins TRBV6-1 to TRBJ1-6; D gene ambiguous. DNA of the CDR3: TGTGCCAGCAGCCCAGATGAGGGATCACCCCTCCACTTT. Translation: CASSPDEGSPLHF.